This T cell receptor (beta chain) was recorded in a study of beta chain features in type 1 diabetes (dated by TCRdb to the late 2010s). Notes on the research overall: Mean age, gender distribution, total cell number and subset yield did not differ between patients and healthy donors. Regulatory and stem cell-like memory subsets were isolated from only 8 patients and about 8 healthy donors, whereas naive and central memory subsets came from all 30 or so donors. The study compared the TCRB repertoires of sorted circulating CD4+ T cell subsets in recently diagnosed type 1 diabetes patients with those in matched healthy donors. A total of over 90,000,000 sorted cells were examined across all samples, and a strong correlation was observed between cell number per subset and RNA yield. The investigation overall reported the following: Shorter templates might have been favored by PCR, but patient and control samples were amplified and corrected together, so both groups would have been affected equally by any skew. Naive, central memory and regulatory TCRB repertoires appeared to be more alike among patients than among healthy donors. Type 1 diabetes patients showed a moderate but significant shortening of TCRB CDR3 length in all four CD4+ subsets. At VDJ recombination sites, patients with type 1 diabetes made fewer insertions and deleted more nucleotides, a pattern implying thymic rearrangement abnormalities. Because small numbers of individuals were included in the HLA sub-analyses, any influence of HLA type on TCRB rearrangement was left unresolved. Because cDNA was sequenced instead of genomic DNA, highly expressing activated cells could be over-represented, though the groups showed no difference in activation or CD3 levels.

CDR1 MDHEN and CDR2 SYDVKM are derived from the germline V gene. The CDR3 runs 15 amino acids, cysteine and phenylalanine included. Only the CDR3 DNA is retained, 45 bases long and in frame from the first base. V and J lose 2 bases and 0 bases, and a span of 8 bases separates them. Each donor gave one peripheral blood draw, approximately 110 mL on average, collected into heparinised tubes. A BD FACSAria II and a panel including CD45RO, CCR7, CD25, CD127, CD95 and CD27 were used to sort naive, central memory, regulatory and stem cell-like memory CD4+ T cells. Purity was above 95% for every sorted population. PBMCs were separated immediately by Lymphoprep density gradient centrifugation and were stained directly, without being cultured. So that batch effects would be minimized, each experiment stained and sorted samples in pairs, pairing one healthy donor with one patient. The High Capacity cDNA Reverse Transcription Kit was used to reverse transcribe all of the isolated RNA, meaning that expressed TCRB transcripts were what got sequenced. Naive, central memory and regulatory T cell samples underwent deep immunoSEQ sequencing, averaging about 3.5 million total reads per sample. Sorted cells were lysed in RLT buffer, and RNA was extracted using DNase-treated RNeasy Micro or Mini kits according to cell number. To prevent cross-contamination, each cell subset was processed individually, whereas patient and healthy donor samples were processed jointly. Using the immunoSEQ multiplex PCR, TCRB sequences were amplified from cDNA into 87-bp fragments spanning the CDR3 region. Sequencing of the amplicons was done on the Illumina HiSeq platform. Regarding the original processing steps: Synthetic template baselines were used to correct PCR bias computationally, reads within Hamming distance 2 were collapsed, and singletons that could not be merged were discarded. By aligning reads against IMGT, V, D and J genes, CDR3 length, and insertions or deletions at six rearrangement sites were assigned. Within each subset, clonotype counts were normalized to sorted cell number, after which true diversity and Gini coefficients were computed with the tcR R package. Repertoire sharing was quantified using the overlap coefficient calculated on TCRB nucleotide sequences. Out-of-frame TCRB sequences from naive cells were analyzed to stand in for the pre-selection repertoire. Entries here come from immuneACCESS through TCRdb and include only in-frame sequences with V and J called. Some clones fail to appear in such tables; in the studies checked, an unresolved V gene covers under half of the shortfall, and the cause of the remainder is unknown. D and trimming come from the DNA, and the V and J calls and clone size come from that table. This sample has 860,000 or so clones in its table, and roughly a sixth of those were observed once. The top ten clones comprise 0.02% to 0.025% of the sample.

Comment on this clone: Its antigen target is currently unknown. Base qualities are not provided; no much larger clone lies one nucleotide away.

The rearrangement joined TRBV28 to TRBJ2-1, with no confidently assigned D gene. The clonotype was recovered from a young woman in good health. Material for sequencing was naive CD4+ T cells from blood. The meaning of the sample's cell subset or site label: true naive CD4+ T cells. CDR3 region: CASSLSFSSYNEQFF. The bases are TGTGCCAGCAGTTTAAGTTTTAGCTCCTACAATGAGCAGTTCTTC.